The 4 T cell receptor beta chains presented below share a single source sample, sequenced in a study of blood T cell repertoires in COVID-19. TCRdb's table, derived via immunoSEQ multiplex PCR, lists solely in-frame clones and lacks some. The data hold 250,000 to 300,000 clones, with roughly nine tenths observed a single time. The sample taken for sequencing was peripheral blood. These receptors all stem from a man younger than 30 with active or convalescent COVID-19.

This clone has a single count. The chain has TRBV19 and TRBJ1-5; TRBD1 matches 7 bases. The CDR3 is 15 amino acids. The germline V gene has CDR1 LNHDA and CDR2 SQIVND (reference sequence). V lost 0 bases to trimming and J lost 5 bases; unmatched junction nucleotides: 4. CDR3 nucleotide sequence: TGTGCCAGTAGTATAGAACAACAGGGGCATCAGCCCCAGCATTTT. Protein: CASSIEQQGHQPQHF.

This rearrangement joins TRBV24-1 to TRBJ2-2; 8 bases align to TRBD1. The CDR3 has 15 residues. CDR1 and CDR2 (germline): KGHDR, SFDVKD. Germline trimming cut 5 bases from V and 4 bases from J; bases unmatched to any gene: 5. CDR3 amino acids: CATSAGGAATGELFF. The CDR3 DNA reads TGTGCCACCAGTGCAGGGGGCGCGGCCACCGGGGAGCTGTTTTTT.

The chain couples TRBV18 to TRBJ1-2; a possible D gene is TRBD1 (6 bases). The CDR3 length is 13 residues. V was clipped by 4 bases and J by 3 bases, with 9 bases between them. CDR1 is KGHSH, CDR2 LQKENI, per germline. The CDR3 here is CASSLNRDYGYTF. The CDR3 region has the DNA TGTGCCAGCTCACTGAACAGGGACTATGGCTACACCTTC.

The V call is TRBV5-1, the J call TRBJ1-2; 8 bases line up with TRBD1. The junction had 5 bases not matched to a gene; V was cut back by 0 bases and J by 4 bases. Germline assignment: CDR1 SGHRS and CDR2 YFSETQ. The CDR3 totals 15 residues. DNA of the CDR3: TGCGCCAGCAGCTTGGGATCAGGGGGCGTCTATGGCTACACCTTC. Translated, it gives CASSLGSGGVYGYTF.